These T cell receptor beta chains were read from a single sample in a study of beta chain features in type 1 diabetes. Sequenced by immunoSEQ multiplex PCR; TCRdb stores in-frame clones only, minus some. The table includes about 900,000 clones, roughly a sixth detected once. Material: naive CD4+ T cells from blood. The receptors shown here come from a young woman in good health. The CDR3 runs from the conserved cysteine through the conserved F or W. The D gene is left open where the match is weak. Rows may omit the clone size; those that give it use once, few, many or a size class.

d_call j_call clone_size v_call cdr3_nt cdr3_aa
TRBD1 TRBJ1-2 - TRBV28 TGTGCCAGCAGTTGGGACAGGGAATCCGGTGGCTACACCTTC CASSWDRESGGYTF
TRBD1 TRBJ1-4 - TRBV27 TGTGCCAGCAGTCTAAACTTCAGACAGGGGAGGGTTGAAAAACTGTTTTTT CASSLNFRQGRVEKLFF
TRBD1 TRBJ2-7 - TRBV10-3 TGTGCCATCAGTGCATTGGGACAGGGACAGTACGAGCAGTACTTC CAISALGQGQYEQYF
- TRBJ2-1 - TRBV5-6 TGTGCCAGCAGCTTGCTGTCTCACAATGAGCAGTTCTTC CASSLLSHNEQFF
- TRBJ1-2 few TRBV6-1 TGTGCCAGCAGCCGGGACTGGGGGGCCTATGGCTACACCTTC CASSRDWGAYGYTF
- TRBJ1-1 few TRBV28 TGTGCCAGCACCCTACAGGGAGGTGTCACTGAAGCTTTCTTT CASTLQGGVTEAFF
- TRBJ2-3 - TRBV11-1 TGTGCCAGCAGCTTAGTATACAGCACAGATACGCAGTATTTT CASSLVYSTDTQYF
- TRBJ2-7 - TRBV9 TGTGCCAGCAGCCCTCGAGCCGGGGGCGACGAGCAGTACTTC CASSPRAGGDEQYF
TRBD2 TRBJ2-1 few TRBV14 TGTGCCAGCAGCCTCATTGGGACTAGCGGGAGTGGAAGTGAGCAGTTCTTC CASSLIGTSGSGSEQFF
- TRBJ2-7 few TRBV10-1 TGCGCCAGCAGTGAGTCTTGGGACAGCGGGTTAATTCAGCAGTACTTC CASSESWDSGLIQQYF
TRBD2 TRBJ2-3 - TRBV5-1 TGCGCCAGCAGCCGAACGGCTAGCGGGGCCACAGATACGCAGTATTTT CASSRTASGATDTQYF
- TRBJ2-2 - TRBV23-1 TGCGCCAGCAGCCTAGGGACGGTCGCGAACACCGGGGAGCTGTTTTTT CASSLGTVANTGELFF
- TRBJ2-1 - TRBV7-2 TGTGCCAGCAGCTTAGCGTTCCGGCTAGCCCCGCAGTTCTTC CASSLAFRLAPQFF
- TRBJ1-2 few TRBV6-1 TGTGCCAGCAACATTTCCCCCGGGAACTATGGCTACACCTTC CASNISPGNYGYTF
- TRBJ1-2 - TRBV6-5 TGTGCCAGCAGTTCCGATCTTAACTATGGCTACACCTTC CASSSDLNYGYTF
- TRBJ2-7 few TRBV6-6 TGTGCCAGCAGTACCGGGGTCCTTGCTGAGTACTTC CASSTGVLAEYF
- TRBJ2-1 few TRBV6-1 TGTGCCAGCAGTGAAGGGGCACCGAGGAAGTTCTTC CASSEGAPRKFF
- TRBJ2-7 few TRBV11-2 TGTGCCAGCAGCTTAGTTTTCGGATCCTACGAGCAGTACTTC CASSLVFGSYEQYF
- TRBJ1-5 - TRBV6-6 TGTGCCAGCAGTTACAACGATAATCAGCCCCAGCATTTT CASSYNDNQPQHF
- TRBJ2-3 few TRBV18 TGTGCCAGCTCGCAGGGCGTTGATACGCAGTATTTT CASSQGVDTQYF
- TRBJ2-3 - TRBV27 TGTGCCAGCAGTTTATCTCAACCTAGCACAGATACGCAGTATTTT CASSLSQPSTDTQYF
- TRBJ2-3 - TRBV9 TGTGCCAGCAGCGCCCACACGTTCACAGATACGCAGTATTTT CASSAHTFTDTQYF
TRBD1 TRBJ2-7 - TRBV7-2 TGTGCCAGCAGCTTAGGAGACAGGGGGCTGAGGGAGCAGTACTTC CASSLGDRGLREQYF
- TRBJ1-4 few TRBV2 TGTGCCAGCAGAGGTTATCGGCTGGAAGAAAAACTGTTTTTT CASRGYRLEEKLFF
TRBD1 TRBJ2-7 few TRBV28 TGTGCCAGCAGTCCGGGACAGGGGAACCTGGGGCAGTACTTC CASSPGQGNLGQYF
- TRBJ1-5 - TRBV12-2 TGTGCAAGTCGCTTAGATCCACAGGGGGCTCAGCCCCAGCATTTT CASRLDPQGAQPQHF
TRBD1 TRBJ2-7 - TRBV25-1 TGTGCCAGCAGTGATGCGGACAGGACGAACTACGAGCAGTACTTC CASSDADRTNYEQYF
- TRBJ1-6 - TRBV21-1 TGTGCCAGCAGCAAAGGTGGGAGGACAGGGGTTTCACCCCTCCACTTT CASSKGGRTGVSPLHF
- TRBJ2-3 - TRBV6-5 TGTGCCAGCAGTTTGGCCAGCAGCACAGATACGCAGTATTTT CASSLASSTDTQYF
- TRBJ2-3 - TRBV7-2 TGTGCCAGCACTACCTACGTCTCAGATACGCAGTATTTT CASTTYVSDTQYF
- TRBJ2-5 few TRBV4-3 TGCGCCAGCAGCCAAGAGGGACACAAAGAGACCCAGTACTTC CASSQEGHKETQYF
TRBD2 TRBJ2-3 few TRBV6-6 TGTGCCAGCGGGAGGGCCGTGCCAGATACGCAGTATTTT CASGRAVPDTQYF